The T cell receptor beta chain under discussion was sequenced for a study of cytomegalovirus exposure and HLA in healthy donors. With regard to this clone: The antigen remains undetermined.

Study-level findings and limits: An analysis that was carried out later associated 16,951 TCR beta sequences with HLA alleles at 0.05 false discovery rate. The authors later found HLA-associated TCR beta chains more clonally expanded than equally common others. It was only CMV serostatus that was available as immune exposure information.

From germline, CDR1 is SGHNT and CDR2 YYREEE (reference sequence). With 0 bases removed from V and 1 base from J, the gap between germline ends came to 8 bases. The CDR3 runs 14 residues. PCR primers comprised 60 Vbeta and 13 Jbeta primers. Authors' processing steps: Unique TCR beta chains totaled about 78 million in a later count, with approximately 11 million of them shared. The method was immunoSEQ multiplex PCR; TCRdb's version includes in-frame clones alone and lacks a portion of them. V, J and clone size are taken as reported in that table, and D and trimming were inferred from the DNA itself. The sample contains 100,000 to 150,000 clones, about a sixth of which appear only once.

The chain is built from TRBV5-4 and TRBJ2-7; possibly TRBD1 for D (5 bases). The sequence derives from a female donor in good health and CMV-seropositive. The sample consisted of PBMCs. The DNA for the CDR3 is TGTGCCAGCAGCTTGGACAGGCCATCCTACGAGCAGTACTTC. Protein sequence: CASSLDRPSYEQYF. Complete variable domain (other parts from reference TRBV5-4 and TRBJ2-7): ETGVTQSPTHLIKTRGQQVTLRCSSQSGHNTVSWYQQALGQGPQFIFQYYREEENGRGNFPPRFSGLQFPNYSSELNVNALELDDSALYLCASSLDRPSYEQYFGPGTRLTVT.